The 30 T cell receptor beta chains given below trace back to one sample, sequenced in a study of resident and recirculating memory T cells in vitiligo (dated by TCRdb to between 2017 and 2018). Library construction relied on the immunoSEQ multiplex PCR assay. The source is immuneACCESS, and TCRdb retained only in-frame sequences with V and J called. Part of the clones is not carried over; for the studies checked, unresolved V genes explain less than half of this, and the remainder is unexplained. The sample profile shows tens of thousands of clones; about 91% of them were found once. Around 5.1% of the sample lies in the top ten. The sequenced sample consisted of blood. The receptors derive from a male donor with vitiligo.

V gene TRBV5-1 combines with J gene TRBJ2-1; D may be TRBD2 (5 bases). Deletions cut 5 bases from V and 0 bases from J, with 12 bases between. Per germline, CDR1 SGHRS and CDR2 YFSETQ. This CDR3 is built from 15 residues. The chain's CDR3 is CASRRGLPSYNEQFF. Here the CDR3 DNA reads TGCGCCAGCAGGCGAGGGCTCCCCTCCTACAATGAGCAGTTCTTC.

The chain is built from TRBV27 and TRBJ2-7; TRBD2 aligns across 8 bases. CDR3 size: 15 residues. J gave up 3 bases and V 6 bases, and 10 bases lay outside the gene matches. Germline CDR1 reads MNHEY; CDR2 reads SMNVEV (reference sequence). The CDR3 DNA reads as TGTGCCAGCAGGTCCAGCGGGAGCCTCGACTACGAGCAGTACTTC. Protein: CASRSSGSLDYEQYF.

V gene TRBV2 combines with J gene TRBJ2-1; 11 bases are a match to TRBD2. Unmatched junction bases numbered 5, after V lost 8 bases and J lost 5 bases. CDR1 is SNHLY and CDR2 is FYNNEI in the germline V gene. The CDR3 is 14 residues long. The CDR3 DNA reads as TGTGCCAGCGCGACTAGCGGGGCACACAATGAGCAGTTCTTC. Its translation is CASATSGAHNEQFF.

This clone was recorded a few times. The chain is built from TRBV5-3 and TRBJ2-1; 8 bases are a match to TRBD2. TRBV5-3 is flagged as an ORF with uncertain function. V was clipped by 5 bases and J by 3 bases; unmatched bases: 10. The CDR3 is 16 residues long. CDR3 sequence: CARSSLREGFYNEQFF. The CDR3 bases are TGTGCCAGAAGTTCTCTCCGGGAGGGATTCTACAATGAGCAGTTCTTC.

The gene calls are TRBV14 and TRBJ2-1; maybe TRBD2 (5 bases). With 0 bases removed from V and 0 bases from J, the gap between germline ends came to 21 bases. Looked up from germline, CDR1 is SGHDN and CDR2 is FVKESK. This CDR3 contains 20 residues. CDR3 sequence reads: CASSQDRLFAGPSSYNEQFF. As DNA, the CDR3 is TGTGCCAGCAGCCAAGATCGTCTATTCGCGGGCCCTAGCTCCTACAATGAGCAGTTCTTC. Supplemented by reference TRBV14 and TRBJ2-1, the full variable domain reads EAGVTQFPSHSVIEKGQTVTLRCDPISGHDNLYWYRRVMGKEIKFLLHFVKESKQDESGMPNNRFLAERTGGTYSTLKVQPAELEDSGVYFCASSQDRLFAGPSSYNEQFFGPGTRLTVL.

J is TRBJ1-5 and V is TRBV11-3, with D tentatively TRBD1 (6 bases). Trimming removed 4 bases at V and 5 bases at J, with 9 bases between. Germline-derived CDR1 and CDR2 are SGHNT and YENEEA. The CDR3 totals 13 residues. The CDR3 protein is CASSSRGDQPQHF. CDR3 DNA: TGTGCCAGCAGCTCCAGGGGCGATCAGCCCCAGCATTTT.

This clone came up once. This chain uses TRBV11-2 with TRBJ1-2, with TRBD1 matching 8 bases. The CDR3 runs to 15 residues. The J segment lost 6 bases and the V segment lost 7 bases, leaving 13 bases of the junction unmatched. Germline lookup yields CDR1 SGHAT and CDR2 FQNNGV. DNA for the CDR3: TGTGCCAGCACTCGGATGGGGACAGGCCTTAATGGCTACACCTTC. This translates into CASTRMGTGLNGYTF.

The chain employs TRBV15 and TRBJ2-7; 7 bases are shared with TRBD1. Germline values: CDR1 LNHNV, CDR2 YYDKDF (reference sequence). V shed 3 bases, J shed 2 bases, and the junction held 7 bases outside the gene matches. CDR3 length: 15 amino acids. The CDR3 is CATSSRQGPPYEQYF. The CDR3 DNA reads TGTGCCACCAGCAGCCGACAGGGACCTCCCTACGAGCAGTACTTC. Full variable domain (outside the CDR3, taken from reference TRBV15 and TRBJ2-7): DAMVIQNPRYQVTQFGKPVTLSCSQTLNHNVMYWYQQKSSQAPKLLFHYYDKDFNNEADTPDNFQSRRPNTSFCFLDIRSPGLGDTAMYLCATSSRQGPPYEQYFGPGTRLTVT.

V is TRBV10-3 and J is TRBJ2-7, with TRBD2 matching over 9 bases. Germline lookup yields CDR1 ENHRY and CDR2 SYGVKD. Losses at the gene ends were 5 bases for V and 1 base for J; bases not matched to a gene: 9. CDR3 length: 16 amino acids. CDR3 in amino acids: CAISPPPAGGSYEQYF. CDR3 nucleotides: TGTGCCATCAGTCCTCCACCCGCGGGAGGGTCCTACGAGCAGTACTTC.

V usage is TRBV28 and J usage is TRBJ1-2; 10 nucleotides match TRBD1. V shed 7 bases and J 2 bases; nucleotides not matched to a gene: 7. CDR3 length equals 15 residues. Germline lookup yields CDR1 MDHEN and CDR2 SYDVKM. CDR3 sequence (DNA): TGTGCCAGCAACCAAGACAGGGGGCGAAACTATGGCTACACCTTC. The encoded protein is CASNQDRGRNYGYTF.

V gene TRBV5-4 combines with J gene TRBJ2-3, with 13 bases identical to TRBD2. The V segment lost 1 base and the J segment 1 base; nucleotides outside the gene matches: 6. The CDR3 loop spans 18 amino acids. Germline CDR1 and CDR2: SGHNT and YYREEE (reference sequence). The CDR3 region is CASSLSGTSGARTDTQYF. The CDR3 nucleotides read TGTGCCAGCAGCTTGTCCGGGACTAGCGGGGCCCGCACAGATACGCAGTATTTT.

This clone was recorded only once. V and J are TRBV7-3 and TRBJ1-6, with D perhaps matching TRBD1 (5 bases). Trimming stripped 5 bases from V and 0 bases from J, with 17 bases between. In germline, CDR1 is SGHTA, CDR2 FQGTGA. This CDR3 contains 18 residues. The CDR3 DNA sequence: TGTGCCAGCAGCCGACCCGTCGGGGGAACCTCCTATAATTCACCCCTCCACTTT. Translating gives CASSRPVGGTSYNSPLHF.

The chain joins TRBV5-4 to TRBJ2-5, with D unresolved. V dropped 2 bases and J dropped 5 bases, with 10 bases sitting between them. Germline V gene lookup returns CDR1 SGHNT and CDR2 YYREEE (reference sequence). The CDR3 has 13 amino acids. The CDR3 sequence is CASSFYYAETQYF. For the CDR3, the DNA is TGTGCCAGCAGCTTTTACTATGCGGAGACCCAGTACTTC.

This clone was detected many times. V is TRBV27 and J is TRBJ2-3; D unclear. This CDR3 is built from 15 residues. From germline, CDR1 is MNHEY and CDR2 SMNVEV (reference sequence). V gave up 7 bases and J gave up 2 bases, with 16 bases separating them. The CDR3 coding sequence is TGTGCCAGCATGATGCGGCGGAGATCCACAGATACGCAGTATTTT. As protein: CASMMRRRSTDTQYF.

The chain joins TRBV19 to TRBJ2-1; tentative D call: TRBD1 (5 bases). The length of the CDR3 is 15 residues. The germline CDR1 and CDR2 sequences are LNHDA and SQIVND (reference sequence). The V gene lost 6 bases and the J gene lost 0 bases, with 12 bases spanning the gap. The CDR3 DNA reads as TGTGCCAGTAGCCCGATAGACAGCTCCTACAATGAGCAGTTCTTC. Protein sequence: CASSPIDSSYNEQFF.

CDR3 DNA sequence: TGTGCCAGCAGTTCAAACCCGGGACAGGGAAACTATGGCTACACCTTC. Residues: CASSSNPGQGNYGYTF. The V call is TRBV27, the J call TRBJ1-2; 9 bases line up with TRBD1. The CDR3 loop spans 16 amino acids. J gave up 2 bases and V 4 bases, and 8 bases lay outside the gene matches. Germline CDR1 is MNHEY and CDR2 is SMNVEV (reference sequence).

The V gene is TRBV7-2, the J gene TRBJ1-5, with 7 positions matching TRBD1. The CDR3 totals 14 residues. V trimming: 5 bases; J trimming: 7 bases; junction bases outside the gene matches: 8. Germline V lookup: CDR1 SGHTA, CDR2 FQGNSA. Here the CDR3 DNA reads TGTGCCAGCAGCCCCGGACAGGACCGGCAGCCCCAGCATTTT. Protein product: CASSPGQDRQPQHF.

The rearrangement links TRBV19 to TRBJ1-1, with 9 bases matching TRBD1. After removal of 10 bases from V and 1 base from J, the junction contained 4 bases not matched to a gene. The CDR3 has 13 residues. Germline CDR1 and CDR2: LNHDA and SQIVND (reference sequence). Written as DNA, the CDR3 is TGTGCCACCTACAGGGGGCAGAACACTGAAGCTTTCTTT. It translates to CATYRGQNTEAFF.

This rearrangement joins TRBV28 to TRBJ1-1, with unresolved D. Germline loops: CDR1 MDHEN, CDR2 SYDVKM. The CDR3 length is 13 residues. Trimming took 3 bases from V and 1 from J, leaving 6 bases between them. In DNA, the CDR3 is TGTGCCAGCAGTTTGGTAGAGAACACTGAAGCTTTCTTT. Translating gives CASSLVENTEAFF.

This chain links TRBV27 with TRBJ2-7; 7 bases fit TRBD2. From germline, CDR1 is MNHEY and CDR2 SMNVEV (reference sequence). Trimming cost V 6 bases and J 2 bases; bases outside gene matches: 13. CDR3 length equals 16 residues. The CDR3, as DNA: TGTGCCAGCAGAACTATCACTAGCGCCCTACCCTACGAGCAGTACTTC. Translating it yields CASRTITSALPYEQYF.

This clone occurred once. The V gene is TRBV7-2, the J gene TRBJ1-3, with 10 bases that match TRBD1. The CDR3 covers 16 residues. In germline, CDR1 is SGHTA, CDR2 FQGNSA. With 4 bases clipped from V and 1 base from J, the junction kept 4 bases outside the gene matches. CDR3 in DNA: TGTGCCAGCAGCTACGGACAGGGGGGATCTGGAAACACCATATATTTT. This codes for CASSYGQGGSGNTIYF.

CDR3 coding DNA: TGTGCCAGCAGCCCCAATGGGGGGACGAGCTACGAGCAGTACTTC. Translation: CASSPNGGTSYEQYF. The chain recombines TRBV27 with TRBJ2-7; the D gene is possibly TRBD2 (6 bases). The CDR3 extends over 15 amino acids. From germline, CDR1 is MNHEY and CDR2 SMNVEV (reference sequence). Trimming removed 6 bases from V and 3 bases from J, with 18 bases in between.

J is TRBJ1-5 and V is TRBV27; maybe TRBD1 (5 bases). Trimming shortened V by 6 bases and J by 0 bases, and 9 bases separated the two germline ends. Germline loops: CDR1 MNHEY, CDR2 SMNVEV (reference sequence). This CDR3 contains 14 residues. The CDR3 DNA reads TGTGCCAGCAGGTACCAGGGTAGCAATCAGCCCCAGCATTTT. Protein: CASRYQGSNQPQHF.

This clone was counted a single time. J is TRBJ2-3 and V is TRBV27; TRBD1 aligns across 7 bases. The germline V gene encodes CDR1 MNHEY and CDR2 SMNVEV (reference sequence). This CDR3 region has 14 residues. V dropped 5 bases and J dropped 4; count of bases not matched to a gene: 6. CDR3 bases: TGTGCCAGCAGTACCCAGGGGGTTGCAGATACGCAGTATTTT. Translation: CASSTQGVADTQYF.

The chain combines TRBV6-5 with TRBJ2-7; TRBD1 might be the D (6 bases). With 6 bases removed from V and 3 bases from J, the gap between germline ends came to 18 bases. The CDR3 sequence is 15 residues long. Germline lookup yields CDR1 MNHEY and CDR2 SVGAGI. The CDR3 sequence is CASRRTGSGDYEQYF. As DNA, the CDR3 is TGTGCCAGCAGACGGACGGGTTCAGGGGACTACGAGCAGTACTTC.

The chain combines TRBV6-1 with TRBJ1-2, with no clear D. CDR1 MNHNS and CDR2 SASEGT come from the germline V gene. The CDR3 runs 13 residues. V lost 2 bases to trimming and J lost 8 bases, with 12 bases between them. Here the CDR3 DNA reads TGTGCCAGCAGTGAATTGCAGTCCCCGGGCTACACCTTC. It specifies CASSELQSPGYTF.

V is TRBV28 and J is TRBJ2-3, with 7 bases fitting TRBD2. Germline values: CDR1 MDHEN, CDR2 SYDVKM. This CDR3 region has 14 residues. V was clipped by 7 bases and J by 1 base; unmatched bases: 5. In DNA, the CDR3 is TGTGCCAGCACTGGGGGGGAGGGCACAGATACGCAGTATTTT. This sequence encodes CASTGGEGTDTQYF.

CDR3 nucleotide sequence: TGCAGCGTTAAGGGGGCTTCGAACACTGAAGCTTTCTTT. Its protein product is CSVKGASNTEAFF. The rearrangement links TRBV29-1 to TRBJ1-1; TRBD1 agrees at 7 bases. The germline CDR1 and CDR2 sequences are SQVTM and ANQGSEA. The CDR3 is 13 residues long. The V gene end was trimmed by 5 bases and the J gene end by 1 base; junction bases not matched to a gene: 4. Full variable domain (rest looked up from reference TRBV29-1 and TRBJ1-1): SAVISQKPSRDICQRGTSLTIQCQVDSQVTMMFWYRQQPGQSLTLIATANQGSEATYESGFVIDKFPISRPNLTFSTLTVSNMSPEDSSIYLCSVKGASNTEAFFGQGTRLTVV.

This clone was observed a single time. The rearrangement uses TRBV7-3 and TRBJ2-1; weak D call: TRBD2 (5 bases). This CDR3 is built from 14 residues. The germline V and J ends were trimmed by 5 bases and 7 bases, with 15 bases remaining between them. The germline CDR1 and CDR2 sequences are SGHTA and FQGTGA. This CDR3 is CASSARTSSNEQFF. In nucleotides, the CDR3 is TGTGCCAGCAGCGCCCGGACTTCTTCGAATGAGCAGTTCTTC.

This chain connects TRBV6-5 to TRBJ2-7, with TRBD1 as a possible D gene (6 bases). The germline gives CDR1 MNHEY, CDR2 SVGAGI. The CDR3 runs 14 residues. V shed 5 bases and J shed 2 bases, with 13 bases lying between them. In DNA form, the CDR3 reads TGTGCCAGCAGTGGGGGCCAAAGGACCTACGAGCAGTACTTC. Protein product: CASSGGQRTYEQYF.